The TCR beta chain under discussion was sequenced for a study of Tregs in tolerant kidney transplant recipients. V was trimmed by 0 bases and J by 2 bases, leaving 17 bases between them. Germline CDR1 and CDR2: SGHRS and YFSETQ. The CDR3 extends over 17 amino acids. Unstimulated regulatory T cells (CD4+CD25+CD127-), CD4+CD25- non-regulatory cells, CD4 and CD8 cells were FACS-sorted from thawed PBMCs. Repertoires were generated with immunoSEQ multiplex PCR, while TCRdb's copy carries only in-frame clones and drops some. This sample yields under 300,000 clones, of which roughly 84% are seen a single time; over 0.5% belongs to the top ten.

The TCR originated in a human donor in good health. The J gene is TRBJ2-5, the V gene TRBV5-1, with D unclear. Sequencing was performed on CD4+ T cells from blood. The CDR3 nucleotides read TGCGCCAGCAGCTTGGCCGGGCTCATATCACGACAAGAGACCCAGTACTTC. It encodes CASSLAGLISRQETQYF.